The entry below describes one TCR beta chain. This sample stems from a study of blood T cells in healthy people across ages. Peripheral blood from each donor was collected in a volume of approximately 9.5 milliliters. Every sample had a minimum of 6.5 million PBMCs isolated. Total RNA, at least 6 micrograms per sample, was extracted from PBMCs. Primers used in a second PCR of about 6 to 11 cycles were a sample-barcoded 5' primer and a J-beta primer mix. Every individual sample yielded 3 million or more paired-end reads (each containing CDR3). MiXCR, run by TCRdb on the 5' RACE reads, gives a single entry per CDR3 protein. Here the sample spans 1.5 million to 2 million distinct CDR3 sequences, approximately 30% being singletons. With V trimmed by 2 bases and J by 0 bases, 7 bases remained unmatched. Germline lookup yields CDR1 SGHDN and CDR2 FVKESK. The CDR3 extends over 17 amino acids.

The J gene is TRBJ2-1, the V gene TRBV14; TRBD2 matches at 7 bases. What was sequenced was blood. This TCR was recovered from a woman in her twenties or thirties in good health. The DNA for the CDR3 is TGTGCCAGCAGCCAAAGATGGGGCGGGAGCTCCTACAATGAGCAGTTCTTC. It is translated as CASSQRWGGSSYNEQFF.